This T cell receptor beta chain appears in the sequencing data of a study of Graves' ophthalmopathy and Graves' hyperthyroidism. In its sample, this clonotype was seen a few times. V lost 10 bases to trimming and J lost 6 bases, with 27 bases between them. The CDR3 consists of 16 residues. Germline V lookup: CDR1 ENHRY, CDR2 SYGVKD. Using RNA transcripts, the TCR beta CDR3 regions were amplified. First-round RT-PCR used HTBI primers; second-round multiplex PCR followed. One entry per CDR3 protein, called by TCRdb with MiXCR from the multiplex PCR reads. The data contain about 400,000 distinct CDR3 sequences, roughly 15% of them singletons.

The origin of this receptor is a woman under 30 with stable Graves' hyperthyroidism. The V and J genes are TRBV10-3 and TRBJ1-2; a weak D match, TRBD1 (5 bases). Sequenced: peripheral blood. CDR3 nucleotides: TGTGCCACCAGAAGGGGCGGTTCGGGTTTTTCGGATGGCTACACCTTC. It specifies CATRRGGSGFSDGYTF.